This T cell receptor (beta chain) came from a study of T cell changes during pregnancy in multiple sclerosis. The data were produced by immunoSEQ multiplex PCR, yet TCRdb's version contains in-frame clones alone and is incomplete. Of about 57,000 clones listed, roughly 90% are singletons. This specimen consisted of peripheral blood, obtained after pregnancy. The clonotype originates from a female donor in good health, enrolled as a control in a pregnancy study.

The CDR3 loop reads CASRVEGEQFF. The DNA of the CDR3 is TGTGCCAGCCGTGTCGAGGGCGAGCAGTTCTTC. The chain recombines TRBV11-2 with TRBJ2-1; the D gene is possibly TRBD2 (5 bases). The CDR3 sequence is 11 residues long. Trimming pared 8 bases from V and 10 bases from J, leaving 12 bases between. Germline CDR1 reads SGHAT; CDR2 reads FQNNGV.